This T cell receptor beta chain stems from a study of OX40 agonist ivuxolimab in advanced cancers. Overall study findings and caveats: CD4+ T cells averaged fewer expanded clones than CD8+ T cells. Partly responding patients at 0.1-3.0 mg/kg showed some of the smallest clonal expansion.

For this clone: Its antigen is as yet unknown. One end of the junction fails to match germline, which may point to a read error.

Measured with immunoSEQ multiplex PCR; TCRdb has only the in-frame clones, and not every one. The profile shows about 72,000 clones, roughly 87% of them singletons. This CDR3 is built from 15 residues. CDR1 is MNHNS, CDR2 SASEGT, per germline. Sequences were derived from CD4+ or CD8+ T cells sorted from blood, sampled in a trial of the OX40 agonist ivuxolimab. The source of this sequence is an adult with an advanced solid tumor such as melanoma, head and neck, liver or kidney cancer. This chain connects TRBV6-1 to TRBJ1-5; no firm D call. In DNA form, the CDR3 reads TGTGCCATCAGTGAAAAGGGAAATAGCAATCAGCCCCAGCATTTT. Its protein is CAISEKGNSNQPQHF.